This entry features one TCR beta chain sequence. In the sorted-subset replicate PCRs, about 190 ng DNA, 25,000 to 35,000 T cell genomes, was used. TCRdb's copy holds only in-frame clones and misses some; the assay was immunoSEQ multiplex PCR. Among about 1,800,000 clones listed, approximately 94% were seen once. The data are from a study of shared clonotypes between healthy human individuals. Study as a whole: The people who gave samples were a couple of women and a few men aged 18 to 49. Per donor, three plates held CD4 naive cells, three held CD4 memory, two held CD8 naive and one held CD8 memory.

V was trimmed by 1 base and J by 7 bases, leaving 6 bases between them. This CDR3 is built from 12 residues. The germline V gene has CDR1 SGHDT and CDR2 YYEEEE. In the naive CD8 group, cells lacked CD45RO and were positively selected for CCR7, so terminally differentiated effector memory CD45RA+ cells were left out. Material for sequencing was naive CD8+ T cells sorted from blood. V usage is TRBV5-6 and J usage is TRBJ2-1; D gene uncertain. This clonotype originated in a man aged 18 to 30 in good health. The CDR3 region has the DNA TGTGCCAGCAGCTTGTACGGGAATGAGCAGTTCTTC. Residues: CASSLYGNEQFF.